This TCR beta chain came from a study of CD8+CD57+ T cells in acquired aplastic anemia. There are many counts of this clonotype. Its antigen is still unknown. There are 13 residues in the CDR3. Between the trimmed V and J ends, which lost 7 bases and 9 bases, there was a span of 16 bases. Investigators profiled TCR beta VDJ and CDR3 from genomic DNA template. TCRdb independently ran MiXCR on the reads; one entry per CDR3 protein. Among 150,000 to 180,000 distinct CDR3 sequences listed, around half were seen once. Points from the study as a whole: Patients and controls shared nearly 30 CD8+ CDR3 sequences, which appeared highly expressed in patients and within their immunodominant clones. Patients were compared with controls for CD8+ Simpson's diversity, and no significant difference emerged.

Patients included in sequencing had previously demonstrated CD8+CD57+ cell expansion by flow cytometry. The sample consisted of sorted CD4+, CD8+, or CD8+CD57+ T cells (not recorded which) from PBMCs. This receptor was identified in a human donor with aplastic anemia. This chain uses TRBV12-3 or TRBV12-4 with TRBJ2-1; no clear D. CDR3 sequence: CASTISGGSEQFF. The CDR3 DNA sequence: TGTGCCAGCACCATCTCAGGCGGCTCTGAGCAGTTCTTC.